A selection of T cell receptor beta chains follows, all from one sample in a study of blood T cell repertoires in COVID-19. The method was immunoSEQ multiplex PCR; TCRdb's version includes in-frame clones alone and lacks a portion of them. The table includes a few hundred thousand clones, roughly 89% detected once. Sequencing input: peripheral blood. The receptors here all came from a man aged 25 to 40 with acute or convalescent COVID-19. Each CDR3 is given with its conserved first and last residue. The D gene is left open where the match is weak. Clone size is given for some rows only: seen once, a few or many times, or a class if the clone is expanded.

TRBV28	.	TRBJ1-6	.	CASSPSYNSPLHF	TGTGCCAGCAGCCCGTCCTATAATTCACCCCTCCACTTT
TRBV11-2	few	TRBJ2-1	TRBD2	CASSPTAGSSSEQFF	TGTGCCAGCAGCCCGACAGCGGGGAGTAGTAGTGAGCAGTTCTTC
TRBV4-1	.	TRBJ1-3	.	CASSQGWEGNTIYF	TGCGCCAGCAGCCAAGGGTGGGAGGGAAACACCATATATTTT
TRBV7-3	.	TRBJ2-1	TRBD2	CASSLTLASGRGEQFF	TGTGCCAGCAGCTTAACGTTGGCTAGCGGGAGGGGTGAGCAGTTCTTC
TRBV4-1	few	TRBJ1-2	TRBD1	CASSQEWTGRRDNYGYTF	TGCGCCAGCAGCCAAGAGTGGACAGGGAGGAGAGATAACTATGGCTACACCTTC
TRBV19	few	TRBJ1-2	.	CASRKERLWGYTF	TGTGCCAGTCGCAAAGAGCGGCTTTGGGGCTACACCTTC
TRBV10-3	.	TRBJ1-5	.	CAISRERDNQPQHF	TGTGCCATCAGCAGGGAAAGGGACAATCAGCCCCAGCATTTT
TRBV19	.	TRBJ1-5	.	CASSMARVSNQPQHF	TGTGCCAGTAGTATGGCCAGGGTAAGCAATCAGCCCCAGCATTTT
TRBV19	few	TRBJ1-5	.	CASSRRDQPQHF	TGTGCCAGTAGTCGCCGGGATCAGCCCCAGCATTTT
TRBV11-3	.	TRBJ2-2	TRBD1	CASSPRQGVTGELFF	TGTGCCAGCAGCCCACGACAGGGAGTCACCGGGGAGCTGTTTTTT
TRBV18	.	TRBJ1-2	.	CASSTKGDYGYTF	TGTGCCAGCTCAACTAAGGGGGACTATGGCTACACCTTC
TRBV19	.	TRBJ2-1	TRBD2	CASSIPSGVRNEQFF	TGTGCCAGTAGTATACCGAGCGGGGTTCGGAATGAGCAGTTCTTC
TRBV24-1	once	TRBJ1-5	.	CATSDSDRFNQPQHF	TGTGCCACCAGTGATTCCGACAGGTTCAATCAGCCCCAGCATTTT
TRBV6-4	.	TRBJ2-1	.	CASSVASSYNEQFF	TGTGCCAGCTCCGTAGCGAGCTCCTACAATGAGCAGTTCTTC
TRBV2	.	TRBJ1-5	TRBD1	CASGGQGALQPQHF	TGTGCCAGCGGGGGACAGGGGGCACTCCAGCCCCAGCATTTT
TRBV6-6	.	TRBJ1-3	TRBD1	CASSRQGAVGNTIYF	TGTGCCAGCAGTCGACAGGGGGCTGTTGGAAACACCATATATTTT
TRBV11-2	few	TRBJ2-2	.	CASTWDYTGELFF	TGTGCCAGCACCTGGGACTACACCGGGGAGCTGTTTTTT
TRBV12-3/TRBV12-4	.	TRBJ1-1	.	CASSFSPFARAFF	TGTGCCAGCAGTTTCTCTCCCTTCGCTCGGGCTTTCTTT
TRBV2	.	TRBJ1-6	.	CASTNYSPLHF	TGTGCCAGCACCAACTATTCACCCCTCCACTTT
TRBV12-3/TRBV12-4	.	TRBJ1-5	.	CASSGDRNQPQHF	TGTGCCAGCAGTGGAGACAGGAATCAGCCCCAGCATTTT
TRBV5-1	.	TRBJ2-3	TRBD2	CASSLDTASGSADTQYF	TGCGCCAGCAGCTTGGATACGGCTAGCGGGAGTGCAGATACGCAGTATTTT
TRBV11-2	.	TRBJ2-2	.	CASSAGHRGAGELFF	TGTGCCAGCAGCGCGGGACATCGGGGGGCCGGGGAGCTGTTTTTT
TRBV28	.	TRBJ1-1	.	CASSLYRLNTEAFF	TGTGCCAGCAGTTTATACAGATTGAACACTGAAGCTTTCTTT
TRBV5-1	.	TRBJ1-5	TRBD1	CASSLSTGGIQPQHF	TGCGCCAGCAGCTTGTCGACAGGGGGCATTCAGCCCCAGCATTTT
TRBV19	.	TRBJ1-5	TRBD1	CASSELGQKNQPQHF	TGTGCCAGTAGTGAGCTGGGACAGAAAAATCAGCCCCAGCATTTT
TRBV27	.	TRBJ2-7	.	CASSLGDTYEQYF	TGTGCCAGCAGTTTGGGTGACACCTACGAGCAGTACTTC
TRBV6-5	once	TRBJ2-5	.	CASIRGRETQYF	TGTGCCAGCATAAGGGGCCGGGAGACCCAGTACTTC
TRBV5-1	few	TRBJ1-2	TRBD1	CASSFKTGRQGDGYTF	TGCGCCAGCAGCTTTAAGACAGGCCGACAGGGGGATGGCTACACCTTC
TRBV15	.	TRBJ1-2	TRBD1	CATSRDLDRGDGYTF	TGTGCCACCAGCAGAGATCTCGACAGGGGGGATGGCTACACCTTC
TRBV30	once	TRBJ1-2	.	CAWAMGRGYGYTF	TGTGCCTGGGCCATGGGAAGGGGCTATGGCTACACCTTC
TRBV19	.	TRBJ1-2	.	CASFTEVTGSYGYTF	TGTGCCAGTTTTACGGAAGTAACAGGGTCCTATGGCTACACCTTC
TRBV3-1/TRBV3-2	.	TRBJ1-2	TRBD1	CASSPGQVYGYTF	TGTGCCAGCAGTCCTGGACAGGTCTATGGCTACACCTTC
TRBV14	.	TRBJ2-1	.	CASSPVRVQSSNEQFF	TGTGCCAGCAGCCCCGTTCGGGTGCAATCCTCGAATGAGCAGTTCTTC
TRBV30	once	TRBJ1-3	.	CAWSGTGNTIYF	TGTGCCTGGAGTGGTACTGGAAACACCATATATTTT
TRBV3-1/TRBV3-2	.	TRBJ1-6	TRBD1	CASSQWDRVNSPLHF	TGTGCCAGCAGCCAATGGGACAGGGTGAATTCACCCCTCCACTTT
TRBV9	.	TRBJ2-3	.	CASSVAWAVTDTQYF	TGTGCCAGCAGCGTAGCCTGGGCAGTCACAGATACGCAGTATTTT
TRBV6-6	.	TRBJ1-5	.	CASLTAGGNQPQHF	TGTGCCAGCCTCACGGCGGGGGGAAATCAGCCCCAGCATTTT
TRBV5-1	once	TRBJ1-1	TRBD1	CASSLGVRDRGRGTEAFF	TGCGCCAGCAGCTTGGGTGTGAGGGACAGGGGGCGAGGCACTGAAGCTTTCTTT
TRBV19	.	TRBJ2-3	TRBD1	CASSGQAGGTDTQYF	TGTGCCAGTAGTGGACAGGCAGGGGGCACAGATACGCAGTATTTT
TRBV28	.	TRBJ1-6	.	CASIGGGLSSYNSPLHF	TGTGCCAGCATTGGCGGGGGCCTTAGCTCCTATAATTCACCCCTCCACTTT
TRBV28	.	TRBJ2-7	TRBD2	CASSLAGGYEQYF	TGTGCCAGCAGTCTAGCGGGAGGCTACGAGCAGTACTTC